This TCR beta chain appears in the sequencing data of a study of control samples from healthy donors and cancer patients. Germline lookup yields CDR1 MNHNS and CDR2 SASEGT. The CDR3 consists of 14 residues. V shed 6 bases and J shed 0 bases, with 6 bases lying between them. TCRdb keeps only in-frame clones here, not all; method: immunoSEQ multiplex PCR. The repertoire holds about 170,000 clones, with around 92% as singletons. This TCR derives from a woman younger than 45 in good health. The sequenced sample was blood. The rearrangement links TRBV6-1 to TRBJ1-6; D gene unclear. The CDR3: CASRGSSYNSPLHF. The CDR3 DNA reads as TGTGCCAGCAGGGGGTCCTCCTATAATTCACCCCTCCACTTT.